This TCR beta chain was captured in a study of T cell responses to AZD1222 COVID-19 vaccine. This table comes from immunoSEQ multiplex PCR, and its TCRdb copy is limited to in-frame clones, with some not included. This sample has over 110,000 clones, with around 90% found just once. Comments on this clone: The antigen is unknown.

Overall study findings and caveats: Repertoire sampling was restricted to post-peak T cell response timepoints. Seropositivity was recorded at baseline in only 6 or 7 AZD1222 recipients. Spike-wide vaccine-associated CD4 TCRs dominated at 160-218 and 743-854. It should be noted that donors were predominantly white British and more often female, and clonal diversity was possibly underestimated.

Trimming took off 0 bases at V and 3 bases at J, with 7 bases between the two ends. This CDR3 is 13 amino acids long. Germline V gene sequence: CDR1 SGHRS, CDR2 YFSETQ. This clonotype originated in an adult in good health. The sequences come from peripheral blood, collected on day 0 of AZD1222 vaccination. This sequence joins TRBV5-1 and TRBJ2-7; D not resolved. CDR3 amino acids: CASSLALGYEQYF. CDR3 sequence (DNA): TGCGCCAGCAGCTTGGCCCTAGGCTACGAGCAGTACTTC.